This TCR beta chain was profiled in a study of CD8 T cells in Susac syndrome. Looked up from germline, CDR1 is SGHTA and CDR2 is FQGNSA. This CDR3 contains 14 residues. V was cut by 3 bases and J by 5 bases, with 14 bases left in between. After extraction with the RNeasy kit, roughly 0.45 to 1 ug of the RNA was reverse transcribed using random hexamers. One entry per CDR3 protein, called by TCRdb with MiXCR from the immunoSEQ multiplex PCR reads. Of about 100,000 distinct CDR3 sequences detected, 95% appear once; the ten largest clones hold less than 0.35%. TEMRA cells were FACS-enriched, with CD8+ and CD4+ T cells isolated negatively.

The TCR originated in a human donor with Susac syndrome. This rearrangement joins TRBV7-2 to TRBJ2-7; TRBD2 is a possible D gene (5 bases). Sequenced: CD8+ T cells from PBMCs. CDR3 DNA: TGTGCCAGCAGCTTCGATTCTAGCCGAGACGAGCAGTACTTC. It specifies CASSFDSSRDEQYF.